The 15 T cell receptor beta chains below come from one sample, sequenced in a study of blood T cell repertoires in COVID-19. Clones were read by immunoSEQ multiplex PCR, and TCRdb kept only the in-frame ones, dropping some. The sample contains approximately 37,000 clones, around nine tenths of which appear only once. Source material: peripheral blood. These receptors all stem from a human donor in a cohort sampled during active COVID-19.

This clone turned up a few times. This chain connects TRBV7-9 to TRBJ1-2; 10 nucleotides align to TRBD1. V was clipped by 2 bases and J by 0 bases; unmatched bases: 6. Germline assignment: CDR1 SEHNR and CDR2 FQNEAQ (reference sequence). The CDR3 is 17 amino acids. Written as DNA, the CDR3 is TGTGCCAGCAGCTTAAGGACAGGGGGGTTGCCTAACTATGGCTACACCTTC. Translation: CASSLRTGGLPNYGYTF.

The chain is built from TRBV30 and TRBJ1-5; 12 bases align to TRBD1. The germline V gene encodes CDR1 GTSNPN and CDR2 SVGIG (reference sequence). The trim removed 5 bases at V and 1 base at J, leaving 6 bases unmatched. CDR3 length: 16 amino acids. In nucleotides, the CDR3 is TGTGCCTGGGGGTCCGGGACAGGGGGCAGCAATCAGCCCCAGCATTTT. This gives the protein CAWGSGTGGSNQPQHF.

The rearrangement joins TRBV5-1 to TRBJ2-7; 9 bases match TRBD2. The CDR3 sequence is 16 residues long. V lost 0 bases, J lost 4 bases, and 8 bases stayed unmatched. The V gene's germline CDR1 is SGHRS and CDR2 YFSETQ. The CDR3: CASSLVPAGGRYEQYF. In nucleotides, the CDR3 is TGCGCCAGCAGCTTGGTGCCAGCGGGGGGCAGATACGAGCAGTACTTC.

V is TRBV6-5 and J is TRBJ1-2; D is undetermined. Per germline, CDR1 MNHEY and CDR2 SVGAGI. The CDR3 sequence is 15 residues long. The ends were cut back, 2 bases at V and 4 bases at J, with 14 bases in the middle. CDR3 DNA: TGTGCCAGCAGTTACGTCGGTACCGTACCCTATGGCTACACCTTC. Protein sequence: CASSYVGTVPYGYTF.

This chain uses TRBV6-5 with TRBJ2-5, with D possibly being TRBD2 (6 bases). V was cut by 1 base and J by 4 bases, with 13 bases left in between. The germline gives CDR1 MNHEY, CDR2 SVGAGI. CDR3 length: 15 amino acids. CDR3 sequence reads: CASSYFGGRGETQYF. The DNA for the CDR3 is TGTGCCAGCAGTTACTTCGGGGGAAGAGGAGAGACCCAGTACTTC.

This chain uses TRBV2 with TRBJ1-5; D gene unclear. The germline CDR1 and CDR2 sequences are SNHLY and FYNNEI. The CDR3 spans 19 residues. Trimming stripped 5 bases from V and 2 bases from J, with 25 bases between. The CDR3 reads CASSRPILSDDYGNQPQHF. The CDR3 region has the DNA TGTGCCAGCAGTAGACCTATTCTCTCGGATGACTATGGCAATCAGCCCCAGCATTTT.

V gene TRBV5-1 combines with J gene TRBJ1-2, with unresolved D. The CDR3 is made up of 15 amino acids. CDR1 and CDR2 from the germline V gene are SGHRS and YFSETQ. The V end was cut by 0 bases, the J end by 4 bases, with 13 bases between. CDR3 residues: CASSLDPPRFYGYTF. For the CDR3, the DNA is TGCGCCAGCAGCTTGGATCCCCCCCGGTTCTATGGCTACACCTTC.

The gene calls are TRBV4-3 and TRBJ1-2; D might be TRBD1 (5 bases). There are 15 residues in the CDR3. V was trimmed by 0 bases and J by 4 bases, leaving 12 bases between them. In germline, CDR1 is LGHNA, CDR2 YSLEER. The CDR3: CASSQDWGVGYGYTF. CDR3 nucleotides: TGCGCCAGCAGCCAAGATTGGGGGGTAGGCTATGGCTACACCTTC.

The chain links TRBV19 to TRBJ2-3; TRBD2 might be the D (7 bases). CDR3 length equals 14 residues. Germline V CDR1 and CDR2: LNHDA, SQIVND (reference sequence). V was clipped by 1 base and J by 5 bases, with 10 bases between them. The CDR3 is CASSIGGGLDTQYF. CDR3 in DNA: TGTGCCAGTAGTATAGGGGGGGGCCTAGATACGCAGTATTTT.

This clone has only one observation. This rearrangement joins TRBV5-8 to TRBJ2-1; TRBD2 matches at 10 bases. The CDR3 is made up of 16 amino acids. J was trimmed by 4 bases and V by 4 bases; bases with no gene match: 8. Germline CDR1 and CDR2: SGHTS and YDEGEE. The DNA of the CDR3 is TGTGCCAGCAGCCCCCGGGGTAGCGGGAGGTACAATGAGCAGTTCTTC. Translating it yields CASSPRGSGRYNEQFF.

This chain uses TRBV9 with TRBJ2-1, with a possible D match to TRBD2 (5 bases). Trimming took 3 bases from V and 1 from J, leaving 11 bases between them. The CDR3 contains 15 residues. CDR1 is SGDLS, CDR2 YYNGEE, per germline. Here the CDR3 reads CASSAVGGSYNEQFF. CDR3 coding DNA: TGTGCCAGCAGCGCAGTGGGCGGGTCCTACAATGAGCAGTTCTTC. The variable domain in full, completed from reference TRBV9 and TRBJ2-1, reads DSGVTQTPKHLITATGQRVTLRCSPRSGDLSVYWYQQSLDQGLQFLIQYYNGEERAKGNILERFSAQQFPDLHSELNLSSLELGDSALYFCASSAVGGSYNEQFFGPGTRLTVL.

This chain uses TRBV21-1 with TRBJ2-1; the D call of TRBD2 is as the table states it, not checked on the DNA. TRBV21-1 is flagged as a pseudogene. The CDR3 sequence is 11 residues long. This chain's CDR3 is CASTVLVLEFF. CDR3 nucleotides: TGTGCCAGCACCGTACTAGTCCTTGAGTTCTTC.

This rearrangement joins TRBV18 to TRBJ1-5, with a possible D match to TRBD1 (5 bases). In germline, CDR1 is KGHSH, CDR2 LQKENI. The germline V and J ends were trimmed by 2 bases and 4 bases, with 9 bases remaining between them. This CDR3 has 14 amino acids. CDR3 in amino acids: CASSPSAGNQPQHF. The CDR3 nucleotides are TGTGCCAGCTCACCATCGGCAGGGAATCAGCCCCAGCATTTT.

The chain couples TRBV24-1 to TRBJ1-5; no reliable D call. Germline V gene sequence: CDR1 KGHDR, CDR2 SFDVKD. This CDR3 has 16 amino acids. V lost 3 bases, J lost 1 base, and 12 bases lay in between. The CDR3 sequence: CATSDPRSSSNQPQHF. The CDR3 nucleotides read TGTGCCACCAGTGATCCTCGTAGTTCGAGCAATCAGCCCCAGCATTTT.

CDR3 loop: CASSLGGGRGPSSYEQYF. The CDR3, as DNA: TGTGCCAGCAGCTTAGGGGGGGGCAGGGGGCCAAGCTCCTACGAGCAGTACTTC. The genes are TRBV7-6 and TRBJ2-7; possibly TRBD1 for D (8 bases). Per germline, CDR1 SGHVS and CDR2 FNYEAQ. The length of the CDR3 is 18 residues. V shed 1 base and J shed 0 bases, with 19 bases lying between them.